The rows below give T cell receptor beta chains drawn from one sample of a study of T-cell memory formation after mild COVID-19. Each CDR3 protein gets one entry after TCRdb re-called the 5' RACE reads with MiXCR. The sample lists around 470,000 distinct CDR3 sequences, 15% to 25% seen once, with 7.5% to 9.5% in the top ten. Sequenced material: PBMCs or a T cell subset sorted from them (not recorded which). The receptors stem from an adult woman who had mild COVID-19 (a few samples of this study predate the infection). Cell type and time point are not known. The CDR3 runs from the conserved cysteine through the conserved F or W. The D gene is left open where the match is weak. Size tells how often a clone was seen (once, few, many) or the class of an expanded clone, and some rows leave it out.

v_gene: TRBV7-3
abundance: -
j_gene: TRBJ2-7
d_gene: -
CDR3aa: CASSLVGGLGFTYEQYF
CDR3nt: TGTGCCAGCAGCTTAGTAGGGGGACTCGGCTTCACCTACGAGCAGTACTTC

v_gene: TRBV5-1
abundance: many
j_gene: TRBJ2-7
d_gene: -
CDR3aa: CASSLAAGLTYEQYF
CDR3nt: TGCGCCAGCAGCTTGGCAGCAGGGCTAACCTACGAGCAGTACTTC

v_gene: TRBV6-2/TRBV6-3
abundance: -
j_gene: TRBJ2-7
d_gene: -
CDR3aa: CASSWSASYEQYF
CDR3nt: TGTGCCAGCAGTTGGTCAGCCTCCTACGAGCAGTACTTC

v_gene: TRBV7-3
abundance: few
j_gene: TRBJ1-1
d_gene: TRBD1
CDR3aa: CASSSGQGAGWAEAFF
CDR3nt: TGTGCCAGCAGCTCCGGACAGGGGGCGGGGTGGGCTGAAGCTTTCTTT

v_gene: TRBV9
abundance: few
j_gene: TRBJ2-1
d_gene: -
CDR3aa: CASSRVWDEQFF
CDR3nt: TGTGCCAGCAGCCGGGTTTGGGATGAGCAGTTCTTC

v_gene: TRBV7-9
abundance: -
j_gene: TRBJ1-2
d_gene: TRBD1
CDR3aa: CASSSPPPWTGENGYTF
CDR3nt: TGTGCCAGCAGCTCACCCCCCCCCTGGACAGGGGAAAATGGCTACACCTTC

v_gene: TRBV7-9
abundance: -
j_gene: TRBJ2-5
d_gene: -
CDR3aa: CASSLSDTRQETQYF
CDR3nt: TGTGCCAGCAGCTTATCGGACACCCGACAAGAGACCCAGTACTTC

v_gene: TRBV5-6
abundance: many
j_gene: TRBJ2-7
d_gene: TRBD1
CDR3aa: CASRGTGAYEQYF
CDR3nt: TGTGCCAGCAGAGGGACAGGGGCCTACGAGCAGTACTTC

v_gene: TRBV24-1
abundance: -
j_gene: TRBJ2-1
d_gene: TRBD2
CDR3aa: CATSDAGPASGYNEQFF
CDR3nt: TGTGCCACCAGTGATGCCGGCCCAGCTAGCGGCTACAATGAGCAGTTCTTC

v_gene: TRBV4-1
abundance: -
j_gene: TRBJ2-3
d_gene: -
CDR3aa: CASSQGQGGITDTQYF
CDR3nt: TGCGCCAGCAGCCAAGGGCAGGGTGGGATCACAGATACGCAGTATTTT

v_gene: TRBV30
abundance: -
j_gene: TRBJ1-2
d_gene: -
CDR3aa: CAWAPRGHIDYGYTF
CDR3nt: TGTGCCTGGGCCCCCAGGGGACATATAGACTATGGCTACACCTTC

v_gene: TRBV2
abundance: -
j_gene: TRBJ1-1
d_gene: -
CDR3aa: CASSELVEAFF
CDR3nt: TGTGCCAGCAGTGAACTGGTTGAAGCTTTCTTT

v_gene: TRBV9
abundance: -
j_gene: TRBJ2-1
d_gene: TRBD2
CDR3aa: CASSATTGTRLSLSYNEQFF
CDR3nt: TGTGCCAGCAGCGCCACAACCGGGACTAGGCTTTCACTATCCTACAATGAGCAGTTCTTC

v_gene: TRBV19
abundance: few
j_gene: TRBJ2-3
d_gene: -
CDR3aa: CASSTPGDTQYF
CDR3nt: TGTGCCAGTAGTACACCAGGGGATACGCAGTATTTT

v_gene: TRBV4-3
abundance: -
j_gene: TRBJ2-7
d_gene: TRBD2
CDR3aa: CASSQLREVSEQYF
CDR3nt: TGCGCCAGCAGCCAATTGCGGGAGGTGTCCGAGCAGTACTTC

v_gene: TRBV2
abundance: few
j_gene: TRBJ1-1
d_gene: -
CDR3aa: CASSEGREVTEAFF
CDR3nt: TGTGCCAGCAGTGAAGGCAGGGAGGTCACTGAAGCTTTCTTT

v_gene: TRBV9
abundance: -
j_gene: TRBJ1-3
d_gene: -
CDR3aa: CASSVDVISGNTIYF
CDR3nt: TGTGCCAGCAGCGTAGATGTGATCTCTGGAAACACCATATATTTT

v_gene: TRBV11-2
abundance: -
j_gene: TRBJ2-5
d_gene: -
CDR3aa: CASSLNFILTDQETQYF
CDR3nt: TGTGCCAGCAGCTTAAACTTTATTTTGACGGATCAAGAGACCCAGTACTTC

v_gene: TRBV24-1
abundance: few
j_gene: TRBJ2-1
d_gene: -
CDR3aa: CATSGAGLRNNEQFF
CDR3nt: TGTGCCACCAGTGGTGCCGGACTACGTAACAATGAGCAGTTCTTC

v_gene: TRBV2
abundance: few
j_gene: TRBJ1-1
d_gene: -
CDR3aa: CASIEQDGGLNTEAFF
CDR3nt: TGTGCCAGCATCGAGCAGGACGGTGGCCTGAACACTGAAGCTTTCTTT

v_gene: TRBV5-1
abundance: -
j_gene: TRBJ2-1
d_gene: -
CDR3aa: CASSFGGTINEQFF
CDR3nt: TGCGCCAGCAGCTTTGGAGGGACAATCAATGAGCAGTTCTTC

v_gene: TRBV5-4
abundance: -
j_gene: TRBJ1-3
d_gene: -
CDR3aa: CASTNGDIYSGNTIYF
CDR3nt: TGTGCCAGCACCAACGGTGACATCTACTCTGGAAACACCATATATTTT

v_gene: TRBV20-1
abundance: -
j_gene: TRBJ2-1
d_gene: TRBD2
CDR3aa: CSARSSGREWGEQFF
CDR3nt: TGCAGTGCTAGATCTAGCGGGAGGGAGTGGGGTGAGCAGTTCTTC

v_gene: TRBV3-1
abundance: -
j_gene: TRBJ2-5
d_gene: -
CDR3aa: CASSQAGNGETQYF
CDR3nt: TGTGCCAGCAGCCAAGCCGGAAATGGCGAGACCCAGTACTTC

v_gene: TRBV7-6
abundance: few
j_gene: TRBJ2-1
d_gene: TRBD2
CDR3aa: CASSSADSSGGDNEQFF
CDR3nt: TGTGCCAGCAGCTCCGCAGATAGTAGCGGGGGTGACAATGAGCAGTTCTTC

v_gene: TRBV7-8
abundance: -
j_gene: TRBJ2-1
d_gene: TRBD2
CDR3aa: CASSQPASGSSYNEQFF
CDR3nt: TGTGCCAGCAGCCAACCAGCTAGCGGGAGCTCCTACAATGAGCAGTTCTTC

v_gene: TRBV6-2/TRBV6-3
abundance: few
j_gene: TRBJ2-7
d_gene: -
CDR3aa: CASSEIGTAYEQYF
CDR3nt: TGTGCCAGCAGCGAAATTGGCACTGCCTACGAGCAGTACTTC

v_gene: TRBV7-8
abundance: -
j_gene: TRBJ2-1
d_gene: -
CDR3aa: CASSDELSSEQFF
CDR3nt: TGTGCCAGCAGCGACGAATTGAGTAGTGAGCAGTTCTTC

v_gene: TRBV7-9
abundance: few
j_gene: TRBJ2-1
d_gene: -
CDR3aa: CASSVGSNEQFF
CDR3nt: TGTGCCAGCAGCGTAGGGAGTAATGAGCAGTTCTTC

v_gene: TRBV7-2
abundance: -
j_gene: TRBJ2-7
d_gene: TRBD2
CDR3aa: CASSSSMASGRYEQYF
CDR3nt: TGTGCCAGCAGCTCCTCTATGGCTAGCGGGAGATACGAGCAGTACTTC

v_gene: TRBV7-2
abundance: -
j_gene: TRBJ2-2
d_gene: -
CDR3aa: CASSLVATSNTGELFF
CDR3nt: TGTGCCAGCAGCTTAGTCGCCACTTCGAACACCGGGGAGCTGTTTTTT

v_gene: TRBV29-1
abundance: few
j_gene: TRBJ1-1
d_gene: -
CDR3aa: CSVEGGSMNTEAFF
CDR3nt: TGCAGCGTTGAGGGGGGGTCCATGAACACTGAAGCTTTCTTT

v_gene: TRBV5-1
abundance: -
j_gene: TRBJ1-1
d_gene: -
CDR3aa: CASSPSAGNTEAFF
CDR3nt: TGCGCCAGCAGCCCCTCTGCGGGGAACACTGAAGCTTTCTTT

v_gene: TRBV20-1
abundance: -
j_gene: TRBJ1-1
d_gene: -
CDR3aa: CSARPGRMNTEAFF
CDR3nt: TGCAGTGCTAGACCGGGACGGATGAACACTGAAGCTTTCTTT

v_gene: TRBV27
abundance: -
j_gene: TRBJ1-2
d_gene: -
CDR3aa: CASSLEGANYGYTF
CDR3nt: TGTGCCAGCAGTTTAGAAGGTGCTAACTATGGCTACACCTTC

v_gene: TRBV7-3
abundance: few
j_gene: TRBJ2-3
d_gene: -
CDR3aa: CASSLRAHGPSTDTQYF
CDR3nt: TGTGCCAGCAGCTTAAGAGCTCACGGACCCAGCACAGATACGCAGTATTTT

v_gene: TRBV5-1
abundance: few
j_gene: TRBJ2-5
d_gene: TRBD1
CDR3aa: CASSSGTAKETQYF
CDR3nt: TGCGCCAGCAGCTCCGGGACAGCCAAAGAGACCCAGTACTTC

v_gene: TRBV10-2
abundance: -
j_gene: TRBJ1-1
d_gene: -
CDR3aa: CASSQRFTHEAFF
CDR3nt: TGCGCCAGCAGTCAAAGATTCACTCATGAAGCTTTCTTT

v_gene: TRBV19
abundance: -
j_gene: TRBJ2-2
d_gene: -
CDR3aa: CASTQVSGGELFF
CDR3nt: TGTGCCAGTACCCAGGTGTCGGGCGGGGAGCTGTTTTTT

v_gene: TRBV20-1
abundance: -
j_gene: TRBJ2-3
d_gene: TRBD2
CDR3aa: CSAGGLAGTDTQYF
CDR3nt: TGCAGTGCTGGGGGACTAGCGGGCACAGATACGCAGTATTTT

v_gene: TRBV6-5
abundance: few
j_gene: TRBJ1-1
d_gene: TRBD1
CDR3aa: CASRTGYTEAFF
CDR3nt: TGTGCCAGCAGGACAGGGTACACTGAAGCTTTCTTT

v_gene: TRBV7-2
abundance: -
j_gene: TRBJ2-7
d_gene: -
CDR3aa: CASSPSESYEQYF
CDR3nt: TGTGCCAGCAGCCCTAGCGAATCCTACGAGCAGTACTTC

v_gene: TRBV12-3/TRBV12-4
abundance: -
j_gene: TRBJ2-3
d_gene: TRBD2
CDR3aa: CASSPIAGTSTDTQYF
CDR3nt: TGTGCCAGCAGTCCGATAGCGGGGACTAGCACAGATACGCAGTATTTT

v_gene: TRBV24-1
abundance: few
j_gene: TRBJ2-4
d_gene: -
CDR3aa: CATSDSTRSLYF
CDR3nt: TGTGCCACCAGTGATTCCACTAGGTCGTTGTACTTC

v_gene: TRBV11-3
abundance: -
j_gene: TRBJ1-1
d_gene: -
CDR3aa: CASSLGWDGGTEAFF
CDR3nt: TGTGCCAGCAGCTTAGGATGGGATGGAGGCACTGAAGCTTTCTTT

v_gene: TRBV3-1
abundance: few
j_gene: TRBJ1-1
d_gene: TRBD1
CDR3aa: CASRPKQGIWVTEAFF
CDR3nt: TGTGCCAGCAGACCCAAACAGGGGATCTGGGTCACTGAAGCTTTCTTT

v_gene: TRBV4-2
abundance: -
j_gene: TRBJ1-1
d_gene: -
CDR3aa: CASSQGRAGTEAFF
CDR3nt: TGTGCCAGCAGCCAAGGTCGTGCGGGGACTGAAGCTTTCTTT